The rows below give T cell receptor beta chains drawn from one sample of a study of response to subunit inactivated influenza vaccine. One entry per CDR3 protein, called by TCRdb with MiXCR from the RT-PCR reads. The profile shows more than 450,000 distinct CDR3 sequences, approximately 11% of them singletons. This sample was shared with a second study, whose subject was T cells expressing NK-cell markers.

This specimen was PBMCs from blood, taken on the day of vaccination. These receptors all stem from a man between 50 and 59 years old who received an inactivated influenza vaccine. Each CDR3 is given with its conserved first and last residue. The D gene is left open where the match is weak. Not every row has a clone size; where given, it reads once, few, many or a size class.

abundance	v_gene	j_gene	d_gene	CDR3nt	CDR3aa
many	TRBV28	TRBJ2-4	TRBD1	TGTGCCAGCAGCCAAAACCCGGGACAGGCCGTCATTCAGTACTTC	CASSQNPGQAVIQYF
many	TRBV18	TRBJ2-7	-	TGTGCCAGCTCACAGACCGGACAAAACTACGAGCAGTACTTC	CASSQTGQNYEQYF
many	TRBV15	TRBJ2-6	TRBD2	TGTGCCACCAGCAGAGATGGTCGACTAGCGCCTGGGGCCAACGTCCTGACTTTC	CATSRDGRLAPGANVLTF
-	TRBV11-2	TRBJ2-1	-	TGTGCCAGCACCCGGGCCTCCTACAATGAGCAGTTCTTC	CASTRASYNEQFF
-	TRBV27	TRBJ2-1	-	TGTGCCAGCAGTCCGACGCTTCGGCTAGCGTCCAATGAGCAGTTCTTC	CASSPTLRLASNEQFF
few	TRBV28	TRBJ1-1	TRBD1	TGTGCCGGAGGACAGGGGAGGCCTGAAGCTTTCTTT	CAGGQGRPEAFF
many	TRBV4-3	TRBJ1-6	-	TGCGCCAGCAGCGCCAGTGTGAGTTCTTATAATTCACCCCTCCACTTT	CASSASVSSYNSPLHF
few	TRBV11-2	TRBJ2-7	-	TGTGCCAGCAGCACAGCCACTAACGAGCAGTACTTC	CASSTATNEQYF
-	TRBV6-2/TRBV6-3	TRBJ2-1	-	TGTGCCAGCAGCCACAGCCAGTCGGGTTACAATGAGCAGTTCTTC	CASSHSQSGYNEQFF
few	TRBV7-6	TRBJ2-7	TRBD1	TGTGCCAGCAGCAATCCCTTCAGGGGGCGCAGCGAGCAGTACTTC	CASSNPFRGRSEQYF
-	TRBV11-1	TRBJ1-6	-	TGTGCCAGCAGCCTACTCAGGGGAAATAATTCACCCCTCCACTTT	CASSLLRGNNSPLHF
many	TRBV12-3/TRBV12-4	TRBJ2-2	-	TGTGCCAGCAGTCCCCACAGGGAGTATGGCGGGGAGCTGTTTTTT	CASSPHREYGGELFF
-	TRBV12-3/TRBV12-4	TRBJ2-5	TRBD2	TGTGCCAGCAGTGAAGCGGGAGCAGAGACCCAGTACTTC	CASSEAGAETQYF
many	TRBV5-6	TRBJ1-3	-	TGTGCCAGCAGCAGAGACACCTCCTTGGCCATATATTTT	CASSRDTSLAIYF
few	TRBV20-1	TRBJ2-5	-	TGCAGTGCTCCGGGACTGCAGCCCGGGACCCAGTACTTC	CSAPGLQPGTQYF
-	TRBV11-2	TRBJ2-1	TRBD2	TGTGCCAGCAGCCTAAGGGCGGGGGGGAGCTACAATGAGCAGTTCTTC	CASSLRAGGSYNEQFF
few	TRBV20-1	TRBJ2-7	TRBD1	TGCAGTGCTAGCCGCGGACAGGGTGCGTTGGAGCAGTACTTC	CSASRGQGALEQYF
few	TRBV10-3	TRBJ2-2	TRBD1	TGTGCCACTGGGACAGGGGGTCAATCCGGGGAGCTGTTTTTT	CATGTGGQSGELFF
few	TRBV6-2/TRBV6-3	TRBJ1-1	TRBD1	TGTGCCAGCAGAGAAACAGGGGGGAACACTGAAGCTTTCTTT	CASRETGGNTEAFF
many	TRBV5-1	TRBJ2-1	TRBD1	TGCGCCAGCAGCTCCGGGACAGGCTCCAATGAGCAGTTCTTC	CASSSGTGSNEQFF
-	TRBV5-5	TRBJ1-6	-	TGTGCCAGCAGCTTGGCGAATCGGCAAGCCTCACCCCTCCACTTT	CASSLANRQASPLHF
-	TRBV5-1	TRBJ2-7	TRBD1	TGCGCCAGCGGCCCAGGGGGTTCCAACGAGCAGTACTTC	CASGPGGSNEQYF
-	TRBV7-6	TRBJ2-3	-	TGTGCCAGCAGCCCACGCCTCGGGGCTTCCACAGATACGCAGTATTTT	CASSPRLGASTDTQYF
-	TRBV2	TRBJ2-1	TRBD1	TGTGCCAGCAGTGAGGGGCGACAGGGGGCCAGCAGTGAGCAGTTCTTC	CASSEGRQGASSEQFF
-	TRBV12-3/TRBV12-4	TRBJ2-7	TRBD1	TGTGCCAGCAGTTTAGCCTATTCGGGACAGCGGAACGAGCAGTACTTC	CASSLAYSGQRNEQYF
few	TRBV28	TRBJ2-1	-	TGTGCCAGCAGACTCCCTGGGTCCTACAATGAGCAGTTCTTC	CASRLPGSYNEQFF
-	TRBV6-5	TRBJ1-6	-	TGTGCCAGCAGTTACGCGAGGGATAATTCACCCCTCCACTTT	CASSYARDNSPLHF
many	TRBV7-2	TRBJ1-2	-	TGTGCCAGCAGCCTAGGACTATATGGCTACACCTTC	CASSLGLYGYTF
-	TRBV12-3/TRBV12-4	TRBJ2-7	-	TGTGCCAGCAGTTTATTCCGCGAGCAGTACTTC	CASSLFREQYF
-	TRBV20-1	TRBJ2-7	TRBD2	TGCAGTGCTAGACCGGGACTAGCGGACTACGAGCAGTACTTC	CSARPGLADYEQYF
few	TRBV5-1	TRBJ2-1	-	TGCGCCAGCAGCCCACCCGGAGTGGCGGGACAGAACAATGAGCAGTTCTTC	CASSPPGVAGQNNEQFF
few	TRBV5-4	TRBJ2-2	-	TGTGCCAGCAGCTTAGCTAAGCAGAACACCGGGGAGCTGTTTTTT	CASSLAKQNTGELFF
-	TRBV4-3	TRBJ2-1	TRBD2	TGCGCCAGCATCCAAGCTCCTAGGACTAGCGGGAGGGCCGACAATGAGCAGTTCTTC	CASIQAPRTSGRADNEQFF
few	TRBV7-2	TRBJ1-5	-	TGTGCCAGCAGCTTAGTTGAGACTTCTAATCAGCCCCAGCATTTT	CASSLVETSNQPQHF
-	TRBV20-1	TRBJ2-1	-	TGCAGTGCTAGACCCGGGAGCTCCTACAATGAGCAGTTCTTC	CSARPGSSYNEQFF
-	TRBV10-3	TRBJ2-7	-	TGTGCCATCAGGCGAGGGGCTTACGAGCAGTACTTC	CAIRRGAYEQYF
few	TRBV20-1	TRBJ2-4	-	TGCAGTGCTAGTAGGGGGAGTGCGGCCAAAAACATTCAGTACTTC	CSASRGSAAKNIQYF
few	TRBV29-1	TRBJ2-1	-	TGCAGCGTAGCCGGTCTGAGCCCCTTATACAATGAGCAGTTCTTC	CSVAGLSPLYNEQFF
-	TRBV7-9	TRBJ1-1	-	TGTGCCAGCAGTAGACTTGGGCGGATGAACACTGAAGCTTTCTTT	CASSRLGRMNTEAFF
few	TRBV20-1	TRBJ2-7	-	TGCAGTGCTAGAGTAGGGCGGGGCTTCTCCTACGAGCAGTACTTC	CSARVGRGFSYEQYF
few	TRBV7-8	TRBJ2-5	TRBD1	TGTGCCAGCAGCCACCCGGGACAGCCCCTCCAAGAGACCCAGTACTTC	CASSHPGQPLQETQYF
few	TRBV4-2	TRBJ2-1	-	TGTGCCAGCAGCCAAGAGGTCCAGGTTAGCAATGAGCAGTTCTTC	CASSQEVQVSNEQFF
few	TRBV7-2	TRBJ1-4	-	TGTGCCAGCAGCTTAGTCCCCCCAGGGGCTAATGAAAAACTGTTTTTT	CASSLVPPGANEKLFF
-	TRBV5-5	TRBJ2-7	-	TGTGCCAGCAGCTCGGGGGGCCTCTCCTACGAGCAGTACTTC	CASSSGGLSYEQYF
-	TRBV12-3/TRBV12-4	TRBJ2-7	TRBD1	TGTGCCAGCAGTTTTGGGGACAGGGCCAACGAGCAGTACTTC	CASSFGDRANEQYF
-	TRBV20-1	TRBJ2-7	-	TGCAGTGCTAGAATAGGCCCGAGTCTCGGCGAGCAGTACTTC	CSARIGPSLGEQYF
-	TRBV12-3/TRBV12-4	TRBJ2-6	-	TGTGCCAGCAGACGTCAACTTCCGGGGGCCAACGTCCTGACTTTC	CASRRQLPGANVLTF
-	TRBV7-2	TRBJ2-3	TRBD2	TGTGCCAGCAGCTTAGTGGGGACTAGCGGCACAGATACGCAGTATTTT	CASSLVGTSGTDTQYF
-	TRBV20-1	TRBJ2-7	-	TGCAGTGCTAGAGAGGGCCTCGGCTACGAGCAGTACTTC	CSAREGLGYEQYF
-	TRBV7-9	TRBJ2-7	-	TGTGCCAGCAGCCCGGAGGGGTTCGAGCAGTACTTC	CASSPEGFEQYF